The 6 T cell receptor beta chains reported below all come from one sample, sequenced in a study of blood T cell repertoires in COVID-19. The table came from immunoSEQ multiplex PCR; TCRdb's copy has only in-frame clones and leaves some out. This sample carries about 46,000 clones, around 85% of them seen once, and the ten largest clones take 15% to 18%. Sequenced sample: peripheral blood. The receptors stem from a human donor in a cohort sampled during active COVID-19. The donor label of this sample is uncertain.

The genes are TRBV12-5 and TRBJ2-3, with 12 bases identical to TRBD2. The V gene's germline CDR1 is LGHNT and CDR2 FRNRAP. V gave up 0 bases and J gave up 4 bases; unmatched junction bases: 8. The CDR3 runs 18 residues. The CDR3 coding sequence is TGTGCTAGTGGTTTGGTTCTAACTAGCGGGGGGACTGCAGATACGCAGTATTTT. Protein sequence: CASGLVLTSGGTADTQYF.

This chain links TRBV4-2 with TRBJ1-2, with D tentatively TRBD1 (5 bases). The CDR3 totals 15 residues. V was cut by 0 bases and J by 0 bases, with 8 bases left in between. The germline V gene encodes CDR1 LGHNA and CDR2 YNFKEQ. The CDR3: CASSQDPGTNYGYTF. Written as DNA, the CDR3 is TGTGCCAGCAGCCAAGATCCAGGGACTAACTATGGCTACACCTTC.

The J gene is TRBJ2-3, the V gene TRBV7-3; TRBD2 matches 7 bases. The J segment lost 3 bases and the V segment lost 3 bases, leaving 3 bases of the junction unmatched. This CDR3 contains 14 residues. In germline, CDR1 is SGHTA, CDR2 FQGTGA. The CDR3 nucleotides read TGTGCCAGCAGCTTGACGGGGGGTACAGATACGCAGTATTTT. It encodes CASSLTGGTDTQYF.

V is TRBV5-4 and J is TRBJ2-1; 7 bases align to TRBD2. J gave up 12 bases and V 0 bases, and 3 bases lay outside the gene matches. Germline CDR1 is SGHNT and CDR2 is YYREEE (reference sequence). The CDR3 loop spans 12 amino acids. CDR3 sequence reads: CASSLEGRGQFF. The DNA of the CDR3 is TGTGCCAGCAGCTTGGAAGGGAGGGGGCAGTTCTTC.

The sample holds a few counts of this clone. This rearrangement joins TRBV5-1 to TRBJ2-7; 14 nucleotides match TRBD2. The germline gives CDR1 SGHRS, CDR2 YFSETQ. The CDR3 contains 16 residues. Trimming removed 4 bases from V and 3 bases from J; junction bases left unmatched: 6. CDR3: CASSTGLAGGFYEQYF. The CDR3 DNA reads as TGCGCCAGCAGCACCGGACTAGCGGGGGGTTTCTACGAGCAGTACTTC.

The chain uses TRBV29-1 and TRBJ2-7; 8 bases line up with TRBD1. The germline gives CDR1 SQVTM, CDR2 ANQGSEA. The CDR3 runs to 13 residues. V lost 7 bases, J lost 0 bases, and 5 bases stayed unmatched. The CDR3 nucleotides read TGCAGCGCCCGACAGGGGCTCTCCTACGAGCAGTACTTC. The encoded protein is CSARQGLSYEQYF.